These 14 T cell receptor beta chains share one sample of origin, sequenced in a study of identical twins. TCRdb itself ran the 5' RACE reads through MiXCR, one entry per CDR3 protein. Of a few hundred thousand distinct CDR3 sequences listed, around a tenth are singletons. This same sample was also part of a study on yellow fever vaccine responses in identical twins.

Source material: PBMCs. These receptors all stem from a woman between 18 and 30 years old in good health.

This clonotype was observed a few times. The rearrangement joins TRBV9 to TRBJ2-3; 9 nucleotides agree with TRBD2. Germline CDR1 SGDLS, CDR2 YYNGEE. V shed 0 bases and J 0 bases; nucleotides not matched to a gene: 8. The CDR3 loop spans 18 amino acids. CDR3 amino acids: CASSVGNLAGASTDTQYF. The CDR3 DNA reads as TGTGCCAGCAGCGTAGGAAACTTAGCGGGGGCAAGCACAGATACGCAGTATTTT.

This clonotype was found many times. This chain links TRBV15 with TRBJ2-7; D is perhaps TRBD1 or TRBD2 (5 bases each). This CDR3 is built from 13 residues. The V end was cut by 6 bases, the J end by 1 base, with 10 bases between. Germline loops: CDR1 LNHNV, CDR2 YYDKDF (reference sequence). The CDR3 sequence is CATRRDGSYEQYF. The CDR3 DNA reads as TGTGCCACCAGAAGGGACGGATCCTACGAGCAGTACTTC.

The chain employs TRBV7-2 and TRBJ2-7, with TRBD1 as a possible D gene (6 bases). This CDR3 spans 14 amino acids. The V gene's germline CDR1 is SGHTA and CDR2 FQGNSA. V shed 3 bases and J shed 2 bases, with 11 bases lying between them. CDR3: CASSFLRDTYEQYF. CDR3 in DNA: TGTGCCAGCAGCTTTTTACGGGACACCTACGAGCAGTACTTC. Supplemented by reference TRBV7-2 and TRBJ2-7, the full variable domain reads GAGVSQSPSNKVTEKGKDVELRCDPISGHTALYWYRQSLGQGLEFLIYFQGNSAPDKSGLPSDRFSAERTGGSVSTLTIQRTQQEDSAVYLCASSFLRDTYEQYFGPGTRLTVT.

This clonotype was detected only a few times. This chain uses TRBV5-1 with TRBJ2-2, with D possibly matching TRBD1 (6 bases). Germline CDR1 reads SGHRS; CDR2 reads YFSETQ. The CDR3 is made up of 16 amino acids. V dropped 4 bases and J dropped 9 bases, with 22 bases sitting between them. The CDR3 is CASSQARDILSRELFF. In DNA, the CDR3 is TGCGCCAGCAGCCAGGCCCGGGACATCTTATCGAGGGAGCTGTTTTTT. The entire variable domain, with the rest obtained from reference TRBV5-1 and TRBJ2-2, is as follows: KAGVTQTPRYLIKTRGQQVTLSCSPISGHRSVSWYQQTPGQGLQFLFEYFSETQRNKGNFPGRFSGRQFSNSRSEMNVSTLELGDSALYLCASSQARDILSRELFFGEGSRLTVL.

The chain recombines TRBV3-1 with TRBJ1-1; D might be TRBD1 (5 bases). V was clipped by 1 base and J by 5 bases, with 11 bases between them. Germline V gene data show CDR1 as LGHDT and CDR2 as YNNKEL (reference sequence). This CDR3 spans 14 amino acids. The CDR3 loop is CASSQGRGWTEAFF. CDR3 bases: TGTGCCAGCAGCCAAGGACGGGGGTGGACTGAAGCTTTCTTT. The full variable domain, in which reference TRBV3-1 and TRBJ1-1 provide the parts outside the CDR3, is DTAVSQTPKYLVTQMGNDKSIKCEQNLGHDTMYWYKQDSKKFLKIMFSYNNKELIINETVPNRFSPKSPDKAHLNLHINSLELGDSAVYFCASSQGRGWTEAFFGQGTRLTVV.

The V and J genes are TRBV5-1 and TRBJ2-7, with D possibly being TRBD1 (5 bases). The germline V and J ends were trimmed by 5 bases and 0 bases, with 9 bases remaining between them. The germline gives CDR1 SGHRS, CDR2 YFSETQ. This CDR3 region has 13 residues. The chain's CDR3 is CASRMDTSYEQYF. The CDR3 DNA reads as TGCGCCAGCAGAATGGACACCTCCTACGAGCAGTACTTC.

This clonotype was found many times. The CDR3 nucleotides read TGTGCCAGCAGTCGGGGACAGGGATGGGATACGCAGTATTTT. Translating gives CASSRGQGWDTQYF. The gene calls are TRBV6-1 and TRBJ2-3; TRBD1 aligns across 9 bases. Germline V gene sequence: CDR1 MNHNS, CDR2 SASEGT. The CDR3 spans 14 residues. V lost 5 bases, J lost 6 bases, and 6 bases stayed unmatched.

This clonotype showed up many times. The chain has TRBV20-1 and TRBJ2-3, with D possibly TRBD2 on 6 matching bases. Trimming took 6 bases from V and 0 from J, leaving 16 bases between them. Germline V CDR1 and CDR2: DFQATT, SNEGSKA (reference sequence). The CDR3 is 15 residues long. CDR3 protein: CSADRMEGSTDTQYF. CDR3 in DNA: TGCAGTGCGGATAGGATGGAGGGTAGCACAGATACGCAGTATTTT.

The V gene is TRBV2, the J gene TRBJ2-5; D not resolved. The CDR3 runs to 14 residues. Germline V lookup: CDR1 SNHLY, CDR2 FYNNEI. Between the trimmed V and J ends, which lost 2 bases and 5 bases, there was a span of 12 bases. CDR3 DNA: TGTGCCAGCAGTGAATGGGATCGTTCGGAGACCCAGTACTTC. It yields the protein CASSEWDRSETQYF.

This chain links TRBV2 with TRBJ2-5; a weak D match, TRBD1 (5 bases). This CDR3 is 14 amino acids long. The ends were cut back, 5 bases at V and 0 bases at J, with 10 bases in the middle. The germline CDR1 and CDR2 sequences are SNHLY and FYNNEI. The CDR3 DNA follows: TGTGCCAGCAGTTACCAGGGTTACCAAGAGACCCAGTACTTC. Its translation is CASSYQGYQETQYF.

The table lists this clonotype with many counts. This chain links TRBV4-1 with TRBJ2-7; maybe TRBD2 (6 bases). Trimming pared 0 bases from V and 3 bases from J, leaving 15 bases between. Germline CDR1 and CDR2: MGHRA and YSYEKL. The CDR3 loop spans 16 amino acids. The DNA of the CDR3 is TGCGCCAGCAGCCAAGAGGGAGGCAGTCCCCACTACGAGCAGTACTTC. This encodes CASSQEGGSPHYEQYF.

Of note for this clonotype: This may be a read error, as it is one base from a much larger clone. J is TRBJ2-5 and V is TRBV7-7; 9 bases line up with TRBD1. CDR3 length: 14 residues. CDR1 and CDR2 from the germline V gene are SSHAT and FNYEAQ (reference sequence). The CDR3 reads CASSSGQGRETLYF. The CDR3 nucleotides are TGTGCTAGCAGCTCGGGACAGGGTCGGGAGACCCTGTACTTC.

The chain recombines TRBV18 with TRBJ2-5; a weak D match, TRBD2 (5 bases). The ends were cut back, 1 base at V and 5 bases at J, with 8 bases in the middle. Germline V gene sequence: CDR1 KGHSH, CDR2 LQKENI. The CDR3 is made up of 13 amino acids. The CDR3 bases are TGTGCCAGCTCACCACGTTTAGCGGAGACCCAGTACTTC. Its translation is CASSPRLAETQYF.

The table lists this clonotype with a few counts. J is TRBJ1-6 and V is TRBV2; no clear D. The ends were cut back, 6 bases at V and 5 bases at J, with 11 bases in the middle. This CDR3 comprises 14 residues. Germline V gene data show CDR1 as SNHLY and CDR2 as FYNNEI. CDR3: CASSVRRDNSPLHF. DNA for the CDR3: TGTGCCAGCAGCGTTCGAAGGGATAATTCACCCCTCCACTTT.